A single sample is the source of the 11 T cell receptor beta chains below, sequenced in a study of cytomegalovirus exposure and HLA in healthy donors. Both 60 Vbeta primers and 13 Jbeta primers went into the PCR. Here immunoSEQ multiplex PCR was the method, and the copy in TCRdb shows in-frame clones only, minus some. Among 100,000 to 150,000 clones, approximately 80% were seen once, and the ten largest hold approximately 1.7%. Sequenced: PBMCs. These receptors all come from a woman aged 40 to 50 in good health and CMV-seronegative.

This clone was counted only a few times. CDR3: CASTAGGNQPQHF. CDR3 DNA sequence: TGTGCCAGCACCGCCGGGGGTAATCAGCCCCAGCATTTT. The chain carries TRBV6-1 and TRBJ1-5; possibly TRBD1 for D (5 bases). Trimming cost V 7 bases and J 4 bases, with 11 bases left between them. Germline CDR1 MNHNS, CDR2 SASEGT. The CDR3 has 13 amino acids.

This chain joins TRBV18 and TRBJ2-2, with 8 bases that match TRBD2. This CDR3 spans 16 amino acids. CDR1 is KGHSH and CDR2 is LQKENI in the germline V gene. V shed 2 bases, J shed 6 bases, and the junction held 8 bases outside the gene matches. The CDR3 DNA is TGTGCCAGCTCACCAGGTAGCGGGACATCGGCCGGGGAGCTGTTTTTT. The encoded protein is CASSPGSGTSAGELFF.

The chain combines TRBV2 with TRBJ2-5; D remains unclear. Germline values: CDR1 SNHLY, CDR2 FYNNEI. Trimming shortened V by 1 base and J by 3 bases, and 12 bases separated the two germline ends. This CDR3 is 15 amino acids long. The CDR3 sequence: CASSEVWAVEETQYF. The CDR3 DNA is TGTGCCAGCAGTGAAGTTTGGGCAGTAGAAGAGACCCAGTACTTC.

The chain joins TRBV7-2 to TRBJ1-3; TRBD1 matches 7 bases. This CDR3 has 15 residues. V trimming: 6 bases; J trimming: 4 bases; junction bases outside the gene matches: 9. The germline CDR1 and CDR2 sequences are SGHTA and FQGNSA. DNA for the CDR3: TGTGCCAGCAGTCCCCAGGGGGTGGGGGGAAACACCATATATTTT. The encoded protein is CASSPQGVGGNTIYF.

The V call is TRBV27, the J call TRBJ2-1; no clear D gene. V was clipped by 5 bases and J by 8 bases, with 16 bases between them. This CDR3 comprises 14 residues. Germline V gene data show CDR1 as MNHEY and CDR2 as SMNVEV (reference sequence). This chain's CDR3 is CASSPARESYEQFF. CDR3 DNA: TGTGCCAGCAGTCCTGCACGCGAATCCTATGAGCAGTTCTTC.

The sample holds a few counts of this clone. CDR3: CASSFGQGGGEAFF. CDR3 DNA sequence: TGTGCCAGCAGCTTCGGACAGGGCGGGGGTGAAGCTTTCTTT. The V call is TRBV11-2, the J call TRBJ1-1; 8 nucleotides agree with TRBD1. The ends lost 3 bases at V and 7 bases at J; junction bases unmatched: 7. Germline CDR1 reads SGHAT; CDR2 reads FQNNGV. This CDR3 region has 14 residues.

This rearrangement joins TRBV27 to TRBJ1-1, with D maybe TRBD1 (5 bases). The CDR3 spans 13 residues. Germline V gene lookup returns CDR1 MNHEY and CDR2 SMNVEV (reference sequence). Trimming cost V 4 bases and J 3 bases, with 9 bases left between them. CDR3 coding DNA: TGTGCCAGCAGTTATAGACAGTACACTGAAGCTTTCTTT. Its translation is CASSYRQYTEAFF.

The chain joins TRBV29-1 to TRBJ1-1; 8 bases line up with TRBD1. CDR1 SQVTM and CDR2 ANQGSEA come from the germline V gene. Trimming took 4 bases from V and 2 from J; bases not matched to a gene: 9. This CDR3 has 15 amino acids. This CDR3 reads CSVGGLTGVNTEAFF. In DNA form, the CDR3 reads TGCAGCGTTGGGGGACTGACAGGGGTAAACACTGAAGCTTTCTTT.

The chain uses TRBV27 and TRBJ2-7; 7 bases line up with TRBD1. V was pared by 4 bases and J by 5 bases, with 8 bases of the junction left unmatched. The germline V gene encodes CDR1 MNHEY and CDR2 SMNVEV (reference sequence). The CDR3 length is 14 residues. CDR3 protein: CASSSMTGIHEQYF. The CDR3 DNA follows: TGTGCCAGCAGTTCAATGACAGGGATCCACGAGCAGTACTTC.

A remark on this clone: Other DNA sequences in the sample encode the same CDR3. The genes are TRBV9 and TRBJ1-1; a possible D gene is TRBD1 (5 bases). Germline CDR1 reads SGDLS; CDR2 reads YYNGEE. Between the trimmed V and J ends, which lost 3 bases and 2 bases, there was a span of 11 bases. CDR3 length: 14 residues. CDR3 residues: CASSGGLPNTEAFF. In DNA, the CDR3 is TGTGCCAGCAGCGGGGGCCTCCCTAACACTGAAGCTTTCTTT.

The V call is TRBV11-2, the J call TRBJ1-3, with a possible D match to TRBD1 (5 bases). This CDR3 has 16 amino acids. Germline CDR1 reads SGHAT; CDR2 reads FQNNGV. V was pared by 3 bases and J by 0 bases, with 12 bases between. The chain's CDR3 is CASSLGQVVSGNTIYF. In DNA, the CDR3 is TGTGCCAGCAGCTTGGGGCAGGTCGTCTCTGGAAACACCATATATTTT.